What follows are 16 T cell receptor beta chains derived from one specimen sequenced in a study of CD8 T cells in ankylosing spondylitis. TCRdb used MiXCR to reprocess the 5' RACE reads, holding one entry per CDR3 protein. The sample comprises around 250,000 distinct CDR3 sequences, roughly a tenth of which are singletons, and 6% to 7.5% rests with the top ten. The sequenced material came from blood, either unsorted or a sorted T cell fraction (not recorded which). The receptors stem from a male donor with ankylosing spondylitis or in good health (not recorded which).

This clonotype was observed many times. The J gene is TRBJ2-2, the V gene TRBV5-1, with D unclear. Trimming removed 0 bases at V and 4 bases at J, with 10 bases between. Germline lookup yields CDR1 SGHRS and CDR2 YFSETQ. The CDR3 contains 15 residues. CDR3 loop: CASSLVGLATGELFF. The DNA for the CDR3 is TGCGCCAGCAGCTTGGTAGGGCTGGCCACCGGGGAGCTGTTTTTT.

This clonotype was detected many times. V gene TRBV20-1 combines with J gene TRBJ1-1; no clear D. V was cut by 3 bases and J by 1 base, with 6 bases left in between. The CDR3 has 12 residues. CDR1 DFQATT and CDR2 SNEGSKA come from the germline V gene (reference sequence). The CDR3 sequence is CSASVQNTEAFF. The DNA of the CDR3 is TGCAGTGCTAGTGTACAGAACACTGAAGCTTTCTTT.

CDR3 residues: CASSLSLGLAGDERYF. CDR3 in DNA: TGTGCCAGCAGCTTAAGTTTGGGACTAGCGGGAGACGAGCGATACTTC. This chain joins TRBV7-2 and TRBJ2-7; TRBD2 matches 14 bases. The trim removed 2 bases at V and 13 bases at J, leaving 13 bases unmatched. The V gene's germline CDR1 is SGHTA and CDR2 FQGNSA. The length of the CDR3 is 16 residues.

This clonotype showed up many times. The gene calls are TRBV18 and TRBJ2-1, with 7 bases aligning to TRBD1. Germline CDR1 KGHSH, CDR2 LQKENI. The CDR3 covers 15 residues. V gave up 0 bases and J gave up 5 bases; unmatched junction bases: 4. CDR3: CASSPPGTENNEQFF. The CDR3 DNA is TGTGCCAGCTCACCACCCGGGACAGAAAACAATGAGCAGTTCTTC.

J is TRBJ2-2 and V is TRBV5-1; TRBD2 agrees at 8 bases. The germline CDR1 and CDR2 sequences are SGHRS and YFSETQ. The CDR3 is 15 amino acids. The V segment lost 6 bases and the J segment 6 bases; nucleotides outside the gene matches: 10. This CDR3 reads CASILTSEYPGELFF. In nucleotides, the CDR3 is TGCGCCAGCATCCTGACTAGCGAGTATCCCGGGGAGCTGTTTTTT.

The sample holds many counts of this clonotype. The chain links TRBV7-3 to TRBJ2-2, with no clear D. Trimming left V 5 bases short and J 5 bases short, with 12 bases between. Germline V gene data show CDR1 as SGHTA and CDR2 as FQGTGA. This CDR3 has 14 amino acids. The CDR3: CASSLRSFTGELFF. The CDR3 bases are TGTGCCAGCAGCCTAAGGTCATTTACCGGGGAGCTGTTTTTT.

This clonotype was seen only a few times. The chain combines TRBV7-9 with TRBJ2-7, with a tentative D call TRBD2 (5 bases). Trimming shortened V by 4 bases and J by 7 bases, and 20 bases separated the two germline ends. This CDR3 comprises 15 residues. Germline values: CDR1 SEHNR, CDR2 FQNEAQ (reference sequence). The CDR3 nucleotides are TGTGCCAGCAGCTCTACAGAGACAACTACGGGGGAGCAGTACTTC. This encodes CASSSTETTTGEQYF.

This clonotype came up many times. V and J are TRBV20-1 and TRBJ2-1; tentatively, D is TRBD1 or TRBD2 (5 bases each). The V and J ends lost 8 bases and 3 bases respectively, with 20 bases between them. CDR3 length equals 15 residues. The V gene's germline CDR1 is DFQATT and CDR2 SNEGSKA (reference sequence). The CDR3 coding sequence is TGCAGTTCGGGGCCCTTAGCGAGAGACTACAATGAGCAGTTCTTC. The encoded protein is CSSGPLARDYNEQFF.

V is TRBV9 and J is TRBJ2-3; 8 bases line up with TRBD1. The CDR3 length is 20 residues. The trim removed 1 base at V and 0 bases at J, leaving 16 bases unmatched. Germline lookup yields CDR1 SGDLS and CDR2 YYNGEE. CDR3 DNA: TGTGCCAGCAGCGTAAACTCGGGGACAGGAGTCCCGACTAGCACAGATACGCAGTATTTT. Translating gives CASSVNSGTGVPTSTDTQYF.

In its sample, this clonotype was seen many times. This sequence joins TRBV10-3 and TRBJ2-2; D is ambiguous. Germline V lookup: CDR1 ENHRY, CDR2 SYGVKD. Trimming cost V 7 bases and J 5 bases, with 8 bases left between them. This CDR3 comprises 12 residues. The CDR3: CAINDNTGELFF. CDR3 nucleotide sequence: TGTGCCATCAACGATAATACCGGGGAGCTGTTTTTT.

This clonotype has ten or more counts. V usage is TRBV12-3 or TRBV12-4 and J usage is TRBJ2-3; no clear D gene. This CDR3 contains 13 residues. V shed 7 bases and J shed 0 bases, with 8 bases lying between them. DNA of the CDR3: TGTGCCAGCACCACAGCTAGCACAGATACGCAGTATTTT. Amino acids: CASTTASTDTQYF.

In this sample, this clonotype turned up many times. The rearrangement joins TRBV20-1 to TRBJ2-7, with D unclear. Germline-derived CDR1 and CDR2 are DFQATT and SNEGSKA (reference sequence). Trimming took off 3 bases at V and 7 bases at J, with 16 bases between the two ends. This CDR3 has 13 amino acids. The CDR3 protein is CSASGGAEREQYF. The DNA of the CDR3 is TGCAGTGCTAGTGGCGGTGCCGAACGGGAGCAGTACTTC.

This chain uses TRBV12-3 or TRBV12-4 with TRBJ2-6, with 10 bases matching TRBD1. This CDR3 is 16 amino acids long. Germline trimming cut 10 bases from V and 1 base from J; bases unmatched to any gene: 7. The CDR3 sequence: CATGTGAFSGANVLTF. The DNA of the CDR3 is TGTGCCACAGGGACAGGGGCCTTTTCTGGGGCCAACGTCCTGACTTTC.

CDR3 DNA: TGTGCCAGCAGCCCCATGTGGGGGACTAGCGGGGGGCCAGAGACCCAGTACTTC. Translating gives CASSPMWGTSGGPETQYF. The V call is TRBV11-2, the J call TRBJ2-5; 15 nucleotides agree with TRBD2. CDR3 length: 18 residues. With 5 bases clipped from V and 4 bases from J, the junction kept 11 bases outside the gene matches. Germline V gene lookup returns CDR1 SGHAT and CDR2 FQNNGV. The variable domain in full, with the rest retrieved from reference TRBV11-2 and TRBJ2-5, is EAGVAQSPRYKIIEKRQSVAFWCNPISGHATLYWYQQILGQGPKLLIQFQNNGVVDDSQLPKDRFSAERLKGVDSTLKIQPAKLEDSAVYLCASSPMWGTSGGPETQYFGPGTRLLVL.

This clonotype was counted ten times or more. The chain employs TRBV12-3 or TRBV12-4 and TRBJ2-3; TRBD2 aligns across 7 bases. This CDR3 has 14 amino acids. Trimming at V came to 3 bases and at J to 1 base, leaving 1 base not matched to a gene. As DNA, the CDR3 is TGTGCCAGCAGTTTTGCGGGGGGCACAGATACGCAGTATTTT. It translates to CASSFAGGTDTQYF.

The chain joins TRBV2 to TRBJ2-1; tentatively, D is TRBD2 (5 bases). Germline V gene sequence: CDR1 SNHLY, CDR2 FYNNEI. The V and J ends lost 8 bases and 3 bases respectively, with 14 bases between them. CDR3 length equals 14 residues. This CDR3 is CASCQDFFYNEQFF. The CDR3 DNA reads TGTGCCAGCTGCCAGGACTTCTTCTACAATGAGCAGTTCTTC.